This T cell receptor beta chain was recovered during a study of cytomegalovirus exposure and HLA in healthy donors. The CDR3 spans 14 residues. Trimming removed 2 bases from V and 3 bases from J; junction bases left unmatched: 4. Germline V gene data show CDR1 as SGHNT and CDR2 as YYREEE (reference sequence). Notes on this clone: Its antigen is still unknown.

Study observations and caveats: An analysis was carried out later, and it reportedly showed fewer N-insertions in an Asian-associated ancestry cluster than the approximately 670-donor mean.

Vbeta (60) and Jbeta (13) primers were used in the PCR. Sequencing used immunoSEQ multiplex PCR; TCRdb keeps in-frame clones, though not all of them. The sample yields 110,000 or so clones, over 60% seen once. J is TRBJ2-7 and V is TRBV5-4; TRBD2 agrees at 8 bases. This clonotype originated in a young man in good health and CMV-seropositive. The specimen sequenced was PBMCs. CDR3 nucleotide sequence: TGTGCCAGCAGCTTACCCGGGGGGGGCTACGAGCAGTACTTC. Encoded protein: CASSLPGGGYEQYF. The variable domain in full, completed from reference TRBV5-4 and TRBJ2-7, reads ETGVTQSPTHLIKTRGQQVTLRCSSQSGHNTVSWYQQALGQGPQFIFQYYREEENGRGNFPPRFSGLQFPNYSSELNVNALELDDSALYLCASSLPGGGYEQYFGPGTRLTVT.